This is a list of T cell receptor beta chains from one sample in a study of blood T cell repertoires in COVID-19. Using immunoSEQ multiplex PCR, the repertoire was profiled, and TCRdb retains in-frame clones only, with some absent. The sample consists of 60,000 or so clones, 89% of them appearing once. The sample comprised peripheral blood. These receptor sequences come from a woman aged 55-69 years with active COVID-19. Both conserved end residues are trimmed from each CDR3.

CDR3,V
ASSLTSRSSPLH,TRBV27
ASSIGTGGNEKLF,TRBV27
AIMHHDRVRNEQF,TRBV10-3
ATSEEIEDSGNTIY,TRBV24-1
ASLRGSSYNSPLH,TRBV2
ACPDRVEYEQY,TRBV11-3
ASSFRLAGGYNEQF,TRBV5-6
ASSSRRLAGGKYYEQY,TRBV7-2
ASSLGSSSTDTQY,TRBV4-1
ASSLWGHDEQF,TRBV9
ASSLGQVVNSPLH,TRBV27
ASSLRFGGVVALNTEAF,TRBV7-9
SARQGQYEQY,TRBV29-1
ASSLGTEKAF,TRBV5-1
ASSVGLGNSPLH,TRBV5-1
ASTMGGEDQPQH,TRBV2
ASSLPGTGAGGYT,TRBV5-4
AWITRDRAENIQY,TRBV30
ASSPTSTETQY,TRBV5-5
ASSYSPLGQGNSPLH,TRBV6-2/TRBV6-3
ASSPRSPPGHGYT,TRBV18
ASSLDGRQPQH,TRBV11-2
ASSLGPPSANEQF,TRBV5-1
ASSVAQGLTEAF,TRBV9
ASSSGGARAF,TRBV7-9
ASSLDSTTNEKLF,TRBV11-2
ATSRDMGKADTQY,TRBV15
ASSLAGFPTDTQY,TRBV7-2
ASKPDREGNQPQH,TRBV19
ASSPGLIEDQPQH,TRBV18
ASSLLLGELF,TRBV5-6
ASSGQTNEQF,TRBV2
ASSEAPGFGSPLH,TRBV2
ASSPPVKGDTGELF,TRBV18
ASSLPIAGGITDTQY,TRBV5-1
ASSIPGSYEQY,TRBV19
ASTRSGGRNEQF,TRBV5-5
ASSLTDGSGNTIY,TRBV5-1
SVEGLHEQF,TRBV29-1
ASSQDRGWETQY,TRBV11-2
ASSSGTGVNEQY,TRBV5-6
ASAITQGVSNTEAF,TRBV5-1
ASSQEGTPRETQY,TRBV3-1/TRBV3-2
ASSRRVEEGSYEQY,TRBV4-2
ASSQRWGGRTGNTIY,TRBV4-3
ASSWGGSWTMDTGELF,TRBV5-1
ASSEGRGGQPQH,TRBV2
ASSPGGEQF,TRBV9
ASSVGQGGDTQY,TRBV5-1
ASSVALAGAVTDTQY,TRBV9
ASRSVGGRGYGYT,TRBV6-5
ASSLGANTEAF,TRBV5-1